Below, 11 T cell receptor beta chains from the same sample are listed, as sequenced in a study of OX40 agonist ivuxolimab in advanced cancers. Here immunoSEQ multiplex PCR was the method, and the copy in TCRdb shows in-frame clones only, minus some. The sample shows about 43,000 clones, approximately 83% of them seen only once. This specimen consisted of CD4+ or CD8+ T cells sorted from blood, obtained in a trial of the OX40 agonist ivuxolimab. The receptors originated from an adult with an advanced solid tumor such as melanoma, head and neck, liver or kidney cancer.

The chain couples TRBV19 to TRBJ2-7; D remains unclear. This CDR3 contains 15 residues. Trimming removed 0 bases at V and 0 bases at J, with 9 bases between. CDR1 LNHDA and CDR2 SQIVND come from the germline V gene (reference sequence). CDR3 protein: CASSIDSPGSYEQYF. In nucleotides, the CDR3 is TGTGCCAGTAGTATAGATTCTCCTGGCTCCTACGAGCAGTACTTC.

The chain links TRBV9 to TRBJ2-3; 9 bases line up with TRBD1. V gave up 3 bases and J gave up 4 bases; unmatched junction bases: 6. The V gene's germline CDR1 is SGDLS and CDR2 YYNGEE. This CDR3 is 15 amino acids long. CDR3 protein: CASSEDRGGADTQYF. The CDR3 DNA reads TGTGCCAGCAGCGAGGACAGGGGAGGCGCAGATACGCAGTATTTT.

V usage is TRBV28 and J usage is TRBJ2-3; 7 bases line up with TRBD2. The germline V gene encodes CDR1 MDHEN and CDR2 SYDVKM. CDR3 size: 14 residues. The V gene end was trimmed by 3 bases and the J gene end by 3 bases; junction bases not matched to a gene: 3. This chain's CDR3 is CASSFLSGTDTQYF. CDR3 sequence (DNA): TGTGCCAGCAGTTTTCTTAGCGGGACAGATACGCAGTATTTT.

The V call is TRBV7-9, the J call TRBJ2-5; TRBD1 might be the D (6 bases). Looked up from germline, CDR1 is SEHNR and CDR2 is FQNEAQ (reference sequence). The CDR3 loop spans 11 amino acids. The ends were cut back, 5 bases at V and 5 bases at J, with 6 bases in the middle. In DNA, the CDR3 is TGTGCCAGCAGCCAGGGGGAGACCCAGTACTTC. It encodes CASSQGETQYF.

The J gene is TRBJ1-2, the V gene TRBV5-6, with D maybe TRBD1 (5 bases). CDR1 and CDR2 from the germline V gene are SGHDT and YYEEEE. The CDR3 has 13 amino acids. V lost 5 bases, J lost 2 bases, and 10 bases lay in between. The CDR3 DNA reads TGTGCCAGCAGAAAGGGGTTGAACTATGGCTACACCTTC. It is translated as CASRKGLNYGYTF.

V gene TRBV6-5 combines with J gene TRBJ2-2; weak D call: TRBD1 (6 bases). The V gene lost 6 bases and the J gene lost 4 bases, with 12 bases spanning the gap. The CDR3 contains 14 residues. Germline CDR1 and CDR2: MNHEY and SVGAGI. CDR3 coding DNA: TGTGCCAGCAGACAGGGCCCTGGCACCGGGGAGCTGTTTTTT. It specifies CASRQGPGTGELFF.

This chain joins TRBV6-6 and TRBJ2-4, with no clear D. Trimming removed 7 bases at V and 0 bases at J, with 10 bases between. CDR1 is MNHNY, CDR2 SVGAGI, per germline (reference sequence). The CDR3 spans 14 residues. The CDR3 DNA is TGTGCCAGCACGTCACAGCGAGCCAAAAACATTCAGTACTTC. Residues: CASTSQRAKNIQYF.

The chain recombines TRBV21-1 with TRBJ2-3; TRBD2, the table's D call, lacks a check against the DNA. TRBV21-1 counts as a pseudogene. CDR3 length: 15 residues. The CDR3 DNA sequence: TGTGCCAGCAGCAAGTGGACTATCAAACAGTATACGCAGTATTTT. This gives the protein CASSKWTIKQYTQYF.

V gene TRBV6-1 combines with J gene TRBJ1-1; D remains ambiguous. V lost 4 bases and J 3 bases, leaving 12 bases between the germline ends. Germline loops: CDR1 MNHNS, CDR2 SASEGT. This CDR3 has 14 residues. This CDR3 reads CASSAEPVDTEAFF. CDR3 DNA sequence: TGTGCCAGCAGTGCCGAGCCCGTGGACACTGAAGCTTTCTTT.

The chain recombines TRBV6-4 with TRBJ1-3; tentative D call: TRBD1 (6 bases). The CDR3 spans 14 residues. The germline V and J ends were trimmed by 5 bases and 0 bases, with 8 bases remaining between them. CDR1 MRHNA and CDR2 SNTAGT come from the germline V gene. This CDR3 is CASSRGSSGNTIYF. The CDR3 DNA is TGTGCCAGCAGTAGGGGGAGCTCTGGAAACACCATATATTTT.

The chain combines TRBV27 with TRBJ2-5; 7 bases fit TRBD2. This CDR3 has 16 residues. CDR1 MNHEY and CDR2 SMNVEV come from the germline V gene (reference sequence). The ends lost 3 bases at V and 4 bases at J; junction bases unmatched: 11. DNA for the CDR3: TGTGCCAGCAGTTTTAGGGAGGGAGTGGGGAGAGAGACCCAGTACTTC. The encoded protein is CASSFREGVGRETQYF.